In its sample, the clone carrying this T cell receptor beta chain was seen a few times. The data stem from a study of T-cell reconstitution after alpha-beta-depleted transplantation in children. The authors prepared the TCRbeta library with unique molecular identifiers. TCRdb redid the calling of the PCR reads with MiXCR, one entry per CDR3 protein. The sample shows nearly 400,000 distinct CDR3 sequences, approximately 20% of them seen only once. The specimen comprised PBMCs from the stem cell graft donor, sampled from the stem cell graft. The receptor comes from a human donor who donated a stem cell graft to a child with acute myeloid leukemia.

The CDR3 reads CASMEAEITDTQYF. CDR3 in DNA: TGTGCCAGCATGGAGGCGGAAATTACAGATACGCAGTATTTT. The chain uses TRBV6-1 and TRBJ2-3; TRBD2 is a possible D gene (5 bases). Trimming took 7 bases from V and 3 from J, leaving 14 bases between them. The CDR3 has 14 residues. Looked up from germline, CDR1 is MNHNS and CDR2 is SASEGT.